The 24 T cell receptor beta chains below were found in one sample sequenced in a study of Ad26.COV2.S vaccination and SARS-CoV-2 variants. The treatment: about 20 received Ad26.COV2.S at low or high dose, single or two shots; several received placebo; per-sample allocation not given. Samples analyzed were those drawn on day 63 after the first vaccine or placebo injection. The assay was immunoSEQ multiplex PCR, and TCRdb's table has in-frame clones only and misses some. This table has approximately 480,000 clones, 70% to 90% appearing once. The sequencing used peripheral blood, collected in a trial of Ad26.COV2.S vaccine versus placebo. Receptors were obtained from a person aged 18-60 years who received the Ad26.COV2.S COVID-19 vaccine or a placebo.

The genes are TRBV29-1 and TRBJ1-5, with D maybe TRBD1 (6 bases). Germline V gene sequence: CDR1 SQVTM, CDR2 ANQGSEA. V was cut by 4 bases and J by 3 bases, with 10 bases left in between. CDR3 length equals 13 residues. Here the CDR3 DNA reads TGCAGCGTTGCGGGGGCGGTCAATCAGCCCCAGCATTTT. As protein: CSVAGAVNQPQHF.

This clone has just one count. CDR3 loop: CASNPTSAAQTQYF. In nucleotides, the CDR3 is TGTGCCAGCAATCCAACTAGCGCGGCTCAGACCCAGTACTTC. J is TRBJ2-5 and V is TRBV6-5; 7 bases line up with TRBD2. The junction had 11 bases not matched to a gene; V was cut back by 7 bases and J by 6 bases. CDR1 is MNHEY, CDR2 SVGAGI, per germline. CDR3 length equals 14 residues.

The CDR3 reads CATSGAYEQYF. CDR3 nucleotides: TGTGCCACCTCGGGAGCCTACGAGCAGTACTTC. The V and J genes are TRBV5-6 and TRBJ2-7; D is possibly TRBD2 (6 bases). CDR3 length equals 11 residues. Trimming took 9 bases from V and 2 from J, leaving 9 bases between them. Germline CDR1 is SGHDT and CDR2 is YYEEEE.

The rearrangement joins TRBV28 to TRBJ1-2; the match to TRBD1 covers 7 bases. Looked up from germline, CDR1 is MDHEN and CDR2 is SYDVKM. With V trimmed by 7 bases and J by 4 bases, 6 bases remained unmatched. CDR3 length: 13 residues. The CDR3 bases are TGTGCCAGCAAGACAGGGAACATCTATGGCTACACCTTC. Translated, it gives CASKTGNIYGYTF.

The J gene is TRBJ2-3, the V gene TRBV3-1 (or the pseudogene TRBV3-2); TRBD2 agrees at 11 bases. This CDR3 comprises 14 residues. The germline gives CDR1 LGHDT, CDR2 YNNKEL (reference sequence). With V trimmed by 4 bases and J by 8 bases, 5 bases remained unmatched. CDR3 amino acids: CASSRTSGRVTQYF. CDR3 coding DNA: TGTGCCAGCAGCCGCACTAGCGGGAGAGTTACGCAGTATTTT.

The rearrangement joins TRBV9 to TRBJ2-3; D uncertain. Germline CDR1 and CDR2: SGDLS and YYNGEE. Deletions cut 0 bases from V and 2 bases from J, with 10 bases between. This CDR3 comprises 15 residues. CDR3 protein: CASSVVSADTDTQYF. The CDR3 coding sequence is TGTGCCAGCAGCGTAGTGTCAGCCGACACAGATACGCAGTATTTT.

The J gene is TRBJ1-2, the V gene TRBV2, with 9 bases lining up with TRBD1. V was pared by 6 bases and J by 7 bases, with 9 bases of the junction left unmatched. Germline CDR1 is SNHLY and CDR2 is FYNNEI. The length of the CDR3 is 14 residues. The CDR3 bases are TGTGCCAGCAGAGCGACAGGGGGAACCTTTGGCTACACCTTC. Amino acid sequence: CASRATGGTFGYTF.

The J gene is TRBJ2-1, the V gene TRBV10-2, with 7 bases that match TRBD1. V lost 6 bases and J lost 0; bases outside the gene matches: 8. The CDR3 loop spans 16 amino acids. Per the germline V gene, CDR1 is WSHSY and CDR2 is SAAADI. The CDR3 nucleotides are TGCGCCAGCAGGGCTCCGGGACAGAGCTCCTACAATGAGCAGTTCTTC. It encodes CASRAPGQSSYNEQFF.

CDR3 nucleotide sequence: TGTGCCAGCAGTCGTATTACTAGCGGTCAAGAGACCCAGTACTTC. Translation gives CASSRITSGQETQYF. The rearrangement links TRBV6-2 or TRBV6-3 to TRBJ2-5; 8 nucleotides align to TRBD2. Germline V gene data show CDR1 as MNHEY and CDR2 as SVGEGT. This CDR3 has 15 residues. V shed 5 bases, J shed 2 bases, and the junction held 7 bases outside the gene matches.

The V call is TRBV4-3, the J call TRBJ2-2; no reliable D call. Germline V CDR1 and CDR2: LGHNA, YSLEER. Between the trimmed V and J ends, which lost 1 base and 4 bases, there was a span of 7 bases. The CDR3 contains 14 residues. In DNA, the CDR3 is TGCGCCAGCAGCCAAGTTCATGGCACCGGGGAGCTGTTTTTT. Protein sequence: CASSQVHGTGELFF.

The J gene is TRBJ1-2, the V gene TRBV7-8; 7 bases align to TRBD1. CDR1 SGHVS and CDR2 FQNEAQ come from the germline V gene. The CDR3 has 15 amino acids. With V trimmed by 4 bases and J by 0 bases, 5 bases remained unmatched. The CDR3 reads CASSSRDSSNYGYTF. The DNA of the CDR3 is TGTGCCAGCAGCTCTAGGGACAGCTCTAACTATGGCTACACCTTC.

The count of this clone is one. V gene TRBV28 combines with J gene TRBJ2-3; TRBD1 aligns across 7 bases. The CDR3 totals 15 residues. Looked up from germline, CDR1 is MDHEN and CDR2 is SYDVKM. The junction had 8 bases not matched to a gene; V was cut back by 6 bases and J by 2 bases. The CDR3 bases are TGTGCCAGCAGCCATAGACAGGGTCTCACAGATACGCAGTATTTT. It codes for CASSHRQGLTDTQYF.

The chain has TRBV9 and TRBJ2-1, with D unclear. CDR3 length equals 15 residues. V was shortened by 0 bases and J by 4 bases, with 11 bases between the two germline ends. Germline V gives CDR1 SGDLS, CDR2 YYNGEE. DNA for the CDR3: TGTGCCAGCAGCGTAGGTATTCAATCGTACAATGAGCAGTTCTTC. Its translation: CASSVGIQSYNEQFF.

The rearrangement joins TRBV27 to TRBJ2-1, with TRBD1 as a possible D gene (6 bases). Germline CDR1 reads MNHEY; CDR2 reads SMNVEV (reference sequence). The CDR3 extends over 16 amino acids. Trimming pared 0 bases from V and 0 bases from J, leaving 9 bases between. CDR3 in amino acids: CASSLSGQPSYNEQFF. The CDR3 DNA reads as TGTGCCAGCAGTTTATCCGGACAGCCCTCCTACAATGAGCAGTTCTTC.

V gene TRBV30 combines with J gene TRBJ1-1; possible D gene TRBD1, 5 bases. V was shortened by 3 bases and J by 5 bases, with 10 bases between the two germline ends. The CDR3 totals 12 residues. The germline V gene has CDR1 GTSNPN and CDR2 SVGIG (reference sequence). The CDR3: CAWSRQSTEAFF. In nucleotides, the CDR3 is TGTGCCTGGAGCCGACAGTCGACTGAAGCTTTCTTT.

The J gene is TRBJ2-1, the V gene TRBV21-1; the DNA was not used to check the table's D call, TRBD2. TRBV21-1 is annotated as a pseudogene. The length of the CDR3 is 15 residues. The CDR3: CASSKRLAGWDEQFF. CDR3 coding DNA: TGTGCCAGCAGCAAAAGACTAGCGGGATGGGATGAGCAGTTCTTC.

The rearrangement uses TRBV12-3 or TRBV12-4 and TRBJ2-2, with 8 positions matching TRBD1. The CDR3 has 13 residues. With V trimmed by 6 bases and J by 8 bases, 5 bases remained unmatched. This chain's CDR3 is CASRPDRGGELFF. The DNA for the CDR3 is TGTGCCAGCAGACCTGACAGGGGAGGGGAGCTGTTTTTT.

The chain recombines TRBV3-1 (or the pseudogene TRBV3-2) with TRBJ2-7; the match to TRBD2 covers 7 bases. Unmatched junction bases numbered 16, after V lost 5 bases and J lost 0 bases. This CDR3 comprises 18 residues. Germline loops: CDR1 LGHDT, CDR2 YNNKEL (reference sequence). CDR3 coding DNA: TGTGCCAGCAGCTTCCCGCCCCCAGCTAGCGGAGGCTCCTACGAGCAGTACTTC. This gives the protein CASSFPPPASGGSYEQYF.

J is TRBJ2-6 and V is TRBV15; a possible D gene is TRBD2 (6 bases). The CDR3 is 18 residues long. Germline V lookup: CDR1 LNHNV, CDR2 YYDKDF (reference sequence). V lost 0 bases and J lost 0, with 12 bases in between. CDR3 sequence (DNA): TGTGCCACCAGCAGAGATACGGGGGTCAGCTCTGGGGCCAACGTCCTGACTTTC. Encoded protein: CATSRDTGVSSGANVLTF.

This rearrangement joins TRBV2 to TRBJ2-7; D ambiguous. This CDR3 has 11 amino acids. CDR1 and CDR2 (germline): SNHLY, FYNNEI. V lost 3 bases to trimming and J lost 7 bases, with 7 bases between them. The CDR3 spells CASSEQREQYF. The CDR3 coding sequence is TGTGCCAGCAGTGAGCAGAGGGAGCAGTACTTC.

The V call is TRBV9, the J call TRBJ2-2; the D call may be TRBD1 or TRBD2 (5 bases each). V lost 0 bases to trimming and J lost 4 bases, with 13 bases between them. Per the germline V gene, CDR1 is SGDLS and CDR2 is YYNGEE. The length of the CDR3 is 16 residues. CDR3 sequence (DNA): TGTGCCAGCAGCGTAGCCACCGGGACGGCCACCGGGGAGCTGTTTTTT. Amino acids: CASSVATGTATGELFF.

This rearrangement joins TRBV30 to TRBJ2-7; TRBD1 is a possible D gene (5 bases). Germline V gene sequence: CDR1 GTSNPN, CDR2 SVGIG (reference sequence). V was clipped by 0 bases and J by 1 base, with 10 bases between them. The CDR3 runs to 14 residues. CDR3 in amino acids: CAWSVGARSYEQYF. The DNA for the CDR3 is TGTGCCTGGAGTGTAGGGGCTAGGTCCTACGAGCAGTACTTC.

This clone has only a few counts. This rearrangement joins TRBV2 to TRBJ1-1; D unresolved. V lost 3 bases and J 1 base, leaving 9 bases between the germline ends. This CDR3 is 14 amino acids long. The germline CDR1 and CDR2 sequences are SNHLY and FYNNEI. The chain's CDR3 is CASSDARRNTEAFF. In DNA form, the CDR3 reads TGTGCCAGCAGTGACGCCAGGCGGAACACTGAAGCTTTCTTT.

The chain links TRBV28 to TRBJ1-4; 8 nucleotides match TRBD1. V dropped 9 bases and J dropped 12; count of bases not matched to a gene: 12. Germline CDR1 and CDR2: MDHEN and SYDVKM. This CDR3 spans 13 amino acids. The chain's CDR3 is CARTTGGEQELFF. The CDR3 DNA reads as TGTGCCAGGACAACAGGGGGGGAGCAGGAACTGTTTTTT.